These T cell receptor beta chains were read from a single sample in a study of T cells after yellow fever vaccination. TCRdb re-derived calls from the 5' RACE reads in MiXCR, one entry per CDR3 protein. The table shows a few hundred thousand distinct CDR3 sequences, with around 16% occurring only once. The sample in question was PBMCs, obtained around 5 days after the first yellow fever vaccination. All receptors derive from a man in his late teens or twenties who received the YFV17D yellow fever vaccine. Both conserved end residues are part of each CDR3. Fields, in order: V gene, clone size, CDR3 protein. Rows may omit the clone size; those that give it use once, few, many or a size class.

v_gene: TRBV6-2/TRBV6-3
abundance: -
CDR3aa: CASSYHSSNYGYTF

v_gene: TRBV7-2
abundance: few
CDR3aa: CASRFRGLAGGPDTQYF

v_gene: TRBV7-6
abundance: many
CDR3aa: CASSYQGGTEAFF

v_gene: TRBV5-1
abundance: -
CDR3aa: CASSLYRTTGELFF

v_gene: TRBV19
abundance: few
CDR3aa: CASSQTGATGELFF

v_gene: TRBV6-4
abundance: -
CDR3aa: CASSELAGEIDTQYF

v_gene: TRBV7-2
abundance: many
CDR3aa: CASSLFGTGGETQYF

v_gene: TRBV7-9
abundance: -
CDR3aa: CASSQRFGEQYF

v_gene: TRBV5-5
abundance: few
CDR3aa: CAGGTGDTGELFF

v_gene: TRBV12-3/TRBV12-4
abundance: few
CDR3aa: CASSLGGDNTGELFF

v_gene: TRBV6-5
abundance: -
CDR3aa: CASSYALAGGTDTQYF

v_gene: TRBV6-2/TRBV6-3
abundance: -
CDR3aa: CASSSLRDGGGYEQYF

v_gene: TRBV4-2
abundance: -
CDR3aa: CASGHGPSGGNNEQFF

v_gene: TRBV5-1
abundance: -
CDR3aa: CASSPERAVLFSNQPQHF

v_gene: TRBV5-1
abundance: -
CDR3aa: CASSLGGTTQETQYF

v_gene: TRBV12-3/TRBV12-4
abundance: few
CDR3aa: CASSTTGWDTEAFF

v_gene: TRBV7-9
abundance: -
CDR3aa: CASSFRVAAEAFF

v_gene: TRBV6-5
abundance: few
CDR3aa: CASSYFGTVGNSPLHF

v_gene: TRBV19
abundance: -
CDR3aa: CATSRRGGGQPQHF

v_gene: TRBV20-1
abundance: -
CDR3aa: CSARDLRRGMNTEAFF

v_gene: TRBV29-1
abundance: few
CDR3aa: CSVDLLGTGEAEQYF

v_gene: TRBV6-2/TRBV6-3
abundance: few
CDR3aa: CASNNPRGSVYEQYF

v_gene: TRBV5-1
abundance: -
CDR3aa: CASSFGQTSGGETQYF

v_gene: TRBV18
abundance: few
CDR3aa: CASSPGDPTNSPLHF

v_gene: TRBV7-9
abundance: -
CDR3aa: CASNPRTGPNEQFF

v_gene: TRBV7-2
abundance: -
CDR3aa: CASLQDLNQPQHF

v_gene: TRBV7-9
abundance: few
CDR3aa: CASSLAFRAGHNEQFF

v_gene: TRBV11-2
abundance: few
CDR3aa: CASSRDYLNTGELFF

v_gene: TRBV7-3
abundance: -
CDR3aa: CASSWGTRGNTGELFF

v_gene: TRBV19
abundance: -
CDR3aa: CASSIVPRDTQYF

v_gene: TRBV4-1
abundance: -
CDR3aa: CASSPRGLAGEETQYF

v_gene: TRBV6-6
abundance: once
CDR3aa: CARITGGFNEQFF

v_gene: TRBV7-6
abundance: few
CDR3aa: CASSSSRTANTGELFF

v_gene: TRBV6-6
abundance: few
CDR3aa: CASSYSKNNEQFF

v_gene: TRBV27
abundance: -
CDR3aa: CASSFTPDPHYGYTF

v_gene: TRBV24-1
abundance: few
CDR3aa: CATSDRAHGELFF

v_gene: TRBV20-1
abundance: -
CDR3aa: CSVGTGSQPQHF

v_gene: TRBV18
abundance: -
CDR3aa: CASSPPGITDTQYF

v_gene: TRBV6-1
abundance: -
CDR3aa: CASNDRDGNIQYF

v_gene: TRBV7-9
abundance: -
CDR3aa: CASSPPPETQYF

v_gene: TRBV20-1
abundance: few
CDR3aa: CSARTAFNEQFF

v_gene: TRBV6-1
abundance: -
CDR3aa: CATRGSSGNNSPLHF

v_gene: TRBV14
abundance: few
CDR3aa: CASSPGEGNIQYF

v_gene: TRBV7-9
abundance: few
CDR3aa: CASSLNHRASGIF

v_gene: TRBV10-3
abundance: -
CDR3aa: CAIASRGRGSYNEQFF

v_gene: TRBV7-2
abundance: -
CDR3aa: CASSPMTQPLLRYTF

v_gene: TRBV7-3
abundance: -
CDR3aa: CASSLRGGGRRNGYGYTF

v_gene: TRBV6-1
abundance: -
CDR3aa: CASRLDSDRRYEQYF

v_gene: TRBV2
abundance: many
CDR3aa: CASSVDRALYNEQFF

v_gene: TRBV7-2
abundance: -
CDR3aa: CASSRYTLPPSTDTQYF

v_gene: TRBV4-1
abundance: -
CDR3aa: CASSQTGVWVETQYF

v_gene: TRBV4-3
abundance: few
CDR3aa: CASSHPSGYPGNEQFF

v_gene: TRBV5-6
abundance: -
CDR3aa: CASSLAGGGAETQYF

v_gene: TRBV3-1
abundance: -
CDR3aa: CASSQENVNTQYF

v_gene: TRBV6-2/TRBV6-3
abundance: few
CDR3aa: CASSDLGQGQTQYF

v_gene: TRBV6-2/TRBV6-3
abundance: few
CDR3aa: CASTRVRSLNTEAFF

v_gene: TRBV3-1
abundance: -
CDR3aa: CASSQVPGQGTDGYTF